This TCR beta chain was found in a study of shared clonotypes between healthy human individuals (dated by TCRdb to the early 2020s). For context, the study as a whole: The cohort included three men and a couple of women between 18 and 49 years of age. Leukapheresis yielded between about 0.85 and 9 billion PBMCs per donor. To increase sequencing depth and limit assay-specific biases, TCR repertoire library preparation and sequencing were carried out by different laboratories using diverse techniques. To estimate repertoire size and how much clonotypes are shared between individuals, the study performed deep sequencing of blood TCR repertoires from a few healthy adults. For each donor, CD4 naive and CD4 memory were each run on three plates, CD8 naive on two plates, and CD8 memory on one plate.

CDR3 length: 17 amino acids, cysteine to phenylalanine. Solely the CDR3 DNA is kept, with 51 bases framed from the first base. The germline V end is reduced by 0 bases and the J end by 6 bases; junction bases left unmatched: 10. CDR1 MGHRA and CDR2 YSYEKL were looked up in the germline V gene. TCR CDR3 regions were amplified from genomic DNA by multiplex PCR using the deep immunoSEQ assay. Genomic DNA extracted from each cell subset was distributed evenly over all wells of several immunoSEQ 96-well plates, and each plate served as one replicate. For sorted subsets, around 200 ng genomic DNA, equal to tens of thousands of T cell genomes, was loaded into each replicate PCR. Purified libraries were quantified with a Qubit 3.0 fluorometer, sized on a Bioanalyzer 2100, and re-quantified with the KAPA Library Quantification kit. A separate single-read 150-cycle Illumina NextSeq 550 flow cell was used to sequence each immunoSEQ 96-well plate. In the original analysis: Because only junctional sequences without quality scores were contained in the immunoSEQ output, filtering matching that applied to full-length reads could not be performed. Sequences were annotated with PyIR, a Python wrapper for IgBLAST v1.9, and V/J genes and CDR3 were assigned using IMGT germline references. Reads were filtered out if the reads had weak V/J assignments (E-value above 1e-6), no CDR3, stop codons, out-of-frame junctions, or ambiguous translated residues. V3J clonotypes were defined by identical inferred V gene, J gene, and CDR3 amino acid sequence. Percentage overlap between repertoires was calculated by dividing the number of shared unique clonotypes by the size of the smaller repertoire. Three approaches were used to assess repertoire richness: RTK rarefaction, the Chao1 estimator, and Recon v2.1 estimates of unobserved clonotypes. Generation probabilities for all TCRbeta clonotypes obtained by the gDNA method from several donors were computed using OLGA. TCRdb re-hosts the immuneACCESS table, in-frame sequences only. Its copies lack some clones; in the studies checked, an unresolved V gene accounts for under half of them, and the cause for the rest is not known. V and J calls and clone size are those listed in that table; D and trimming were worked out from the DNA. Present in this sample are approximately 1.9 million clones, 85% to 95% of which were seen just once. Together, the top ten hold approximately 1.6% of the sample.

For the CD8 naive samples, CD45RO-negative cells were positively selected for CCR7, yielding a CD45RA+CCR7+ population from which TemRA cells were excluded. The donors were healthy, HIV-negative adults with no recently reported acute infections or vaccinations. All donors were Caucasian adults living in Nashville, Tennessee, USA. Blood was obtained by leukapheresis, after which PBMCs were separated by Ficoll-Histopaque density gradient centrifugation and cryopreserved in liquid nitrogen vapor phase. Analytical flow cytometry was used to check the purity and quantity of each magnetically sorted T cell population. Genomic DNA was isolated from each sorted fraction and quantified by UV absorbance on a Nanodrop 2000c. Worth noting for this clone: The antigen it binds to is not known. It has no much larger one-base neighbor in the sample; base qualities were not kept.

Points the paper makes about the study in general: Across a handful of donors, around 5% of naive CD4, roughly 3.4% of naive CD8, approximately 2.5% of memory CD4, and approximately 0.4% of memory CD8 clonotypes were shared. Incomplete sequencing was indicated by rarefaction of sorted-subset datasets, despite the large sequencing depth. The small number of donors limited the genetic and exposure-history diversity represented. Based on pairwise subsampling, the degree of clonotype sharing among donors was expected to be affected by sequencing depth. Higher generation probabilities were observed for clonotypes shared by all four sorted-subset donors than for non-shared clonotypes. Sampling was restricted to blood, and TCR repertoires in tissues likely differ from the TCR repertoires found in blood. Naive subsets generally had larger estimated clonotype richness than memory subsets.

The sequence links TRBV4-1 to TRBJ2-2, with TRBD1 identical over 7 junction bases. The source of this sequence is a man between 18 and 29 years old in good health. Some clones in this sample may be carry-over from other donors' samples. Sequencing used naive CD8+ T cells from PBMCs. The label giving this sample's cell subset or site can be read as: CD45RA+CCR7+. The CDR3: CASSQDLAGGWSGELFF. The sequence in DNA is TGCGCCAGCAGCCAAGATCTAGCAGGGGGTTGGTCCGGGGAGCTGTTTTTT.